This entry features one TCR beta chain sequence. At least ten counts were recorded for this clonotype. Its binding antigen is unknown. The input lacks base qualities; no much larger clone sits a single base away. The label giving this sample's treatment or condition can be read as: live attenuated yellow fever vaccine strain. A standard Ficoll-Paque protocol was used to isolate PBMCs from peripheral blood. CD4 and CD8 T-cell fractions were isolated with Dynabeads CD4 and CD8 positive selection kits. RNA was extracted with TriZol from bulk PBMCs, CD4 and CD8 fractions, and dextramer-positive and dextramer-negative fractions. Sequenced on an Illumina NovaSeq 6000. TCR cDNA was synthesized by 5'RACE template switching, through which a universal primer site and unique molecular identifiers were introduced. cDNA synthesis was primed from both the TCR alpha and TCR beta constant segments. Libraries were amplified in two PCR steps, with sample barcodes and sequencing adapters added in the second step. Sequencing of libraries was done on Illumina HiSeq 2500 (2x100 bp) or NovaSeq (2x150 bp). In the source study's methods: Reads were demultiplexed and collapsed into UMI consensus sequences with MIGEC, and V(D)J alignment was performed with MiXCR. Vaccine-responding clonotypes were defined with edgeR using replicate PBMC samples, requiring FDR below 0.01 and a log2 fold change above 5 up to day 15. Each bulk clonotype received a CD4 or CD8 identity based on whether the sequenced CD4 or CD8 repertoire contained that clonotype at higher abundance. TCRdb's own reprocessing of the public reads used fastp at Q25 and MiXCR and kept productive beta chains. All rows with the same CDR3 protein become a single entry with the most common DNA and genes. TCRdb assigned the V and J calls; the authors' analysis was not used. The table for this sample lists about 300,000 distinct CDR3 sequences; 8.7% of them were counted only once. 3% to 3.5% of the sample lies in the top ten.

The data originate from a study of T cells after yellow fever vaccination (dated by TCRdb to between 2018 and 2020). At the level of the whole study: Libraries from fractions with low cell numbers were prepared with the SMART-Seq v4 Ultra Low Input RNA kit. Two healthy male donors, one aged 18 to 30 and one aged 30 to 40 years, made up the cohort. To follow T-cell clones before and after both primary and booster YFV17D yellow fever vaccination, bulk TCR alpha and beta repertoires underwent longitudinal sequencing. Blood samples were taken at several timepoints before and after primary and secondary immunization, and bulk PBMC replicates and cell subsets were isolated. What the research found in general, with its limitations: A small share of clonotypes occurred in both CD4 and CD8 compartments, likely arising from convergent recombination. After the booster, most of the clones that had expanded following primary vaccination were detected again (roughly 97% of CD4 and more than 85% of CD8), which suggests that memory was broadly maintained. Computational filtering was needed because FACS-sorted repertoires could contain abundant contaminating clonotypes from the bulk population. Because only a couple of donors were included in the study, the extent to which the findings can be generalized is limited. Compared with the primary T-cell response, the secondary T-cell response was faster but weaker, reaching its peak on day 5 rather than on day 15.

Here V drops 3 bases and J drops 7 bases, and the junction holds 3 bases not matched to any gene. The germline V gene encodes CDR1 SNHLY and CDR2 FYNNEI. The CDR3 sequence holds 13 residues, the cysteine and phenylalanine included. The sequence is cut down to CDR3 DNA, 39 bases in frame from base 1. The starting material was CD4+ T cells sorted from PBMCs, obtained 5 days after the yellow fever booster vaccination. The clonotype was recovered from a man younger than 35 who received the YFV17D yellow fever vaccine. Recombination connected TRBV2 to TRBJ2-1; TRBD1 agrees with 7 junctional bases. The CDR3 protein: CASSDDRVNEQFF. The DNA sequence is TGTGCCAGCAGTGACGACAGGGTGAATGAGCAGTTCTTC.